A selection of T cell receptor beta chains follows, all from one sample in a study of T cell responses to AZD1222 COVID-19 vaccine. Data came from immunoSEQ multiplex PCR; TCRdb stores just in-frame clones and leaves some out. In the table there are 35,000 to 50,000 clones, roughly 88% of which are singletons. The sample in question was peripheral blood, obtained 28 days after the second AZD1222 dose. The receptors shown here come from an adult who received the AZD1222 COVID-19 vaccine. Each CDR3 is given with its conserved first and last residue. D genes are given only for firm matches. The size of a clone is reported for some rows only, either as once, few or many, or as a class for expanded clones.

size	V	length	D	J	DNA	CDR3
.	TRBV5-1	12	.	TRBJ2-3	TGCGCCAGCAGCTTGGAACAGGGTACGCAGTATTTT	CASSLEQGTQYF
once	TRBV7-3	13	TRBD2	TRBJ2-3	TGTGCCAGCAGCGTATCTAGCGGAGATACGCAGTATTTT	CASSVSSGDTQYF
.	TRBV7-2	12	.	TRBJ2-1	TGTGCCAGCAGCCTCCCGGACTATGAGCAGTTCTTC	CASSLPDYEQFF
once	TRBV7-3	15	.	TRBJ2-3	TGTGCCAGCAGCTTAGGAAACTCGGGGCCAGATACGCAGTATTTT	CASSLGNSGPDTQYF
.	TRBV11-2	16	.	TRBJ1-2	TGTGCCAGCAGCTTGGATACGGGCCCCACACACTATGGCTACACCTTC	CASSLDTGPTHYGYTF
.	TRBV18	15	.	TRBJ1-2	TGTGCCAGCTCACCACCCACACAGGGAAGCTATGGCTACACCTTC	CASSPPTQGSYGYTF
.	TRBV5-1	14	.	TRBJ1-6	TGCGCCAGCAGCTTGGATTCAGGGAAATCACCCCTCCACTTT	CASSLDSGKSPLHF
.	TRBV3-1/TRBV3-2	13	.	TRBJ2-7	TGTGCCAGCAGCGCCCGGGACGCGTTCTCCCCACACTTC	CASSARDAFSPHF
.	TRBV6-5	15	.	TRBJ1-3	TGTGCCAGCAGAGTGGATAATCGCTCTGGAAACACCATATATTTT	CASRVDNRSGNTIYF
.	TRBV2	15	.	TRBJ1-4	TGTGCCAGCAGCGGCAGCATACAGGGTAGTGAAAAACTGTTTTTT	CASSGSIQGSEKLFF
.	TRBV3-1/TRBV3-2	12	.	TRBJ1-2	TGTGCCAGCAGCCCAAGGTATGGAGGCTACACCTTC	CASSPRYGGYTF
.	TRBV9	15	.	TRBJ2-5	TGTGCCAGCAGCGTGAGCAGGGCGTACCAAGAGACCCAGTACTTC	CASSVSRAYQETQYF
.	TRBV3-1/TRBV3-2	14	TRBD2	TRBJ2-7	TGTGCCAGCAGCCAAGCGGGAGGGGAGTACGAGCAGTACTTC	CASSQAGGEYEQYF
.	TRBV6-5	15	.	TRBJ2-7	TGTGCCAGCAGTAGCCCGGCGGCCGGGGTCTACGAGCAGTACTTC	CASSSPAAGVYEQYF
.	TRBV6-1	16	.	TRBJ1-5	TGTGCCAGCAGTGAAAATGGCCCGGGTGGCAATCAGCCCCAGCATTTT	CASSENGPGGNQPQHF
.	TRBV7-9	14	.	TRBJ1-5	TGTGCCAGCAGCTTATCCAATAGCAATCAGCCCCAGCATTTT	CASSLSNSNQPQHF
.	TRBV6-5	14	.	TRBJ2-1	TGTGCCAGCAGTTACTCCAGGACAGACAATGAGCAGTTCTTC	CASSYSRTDNEQFF
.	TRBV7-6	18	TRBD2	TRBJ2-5	TGTGCCAGCAGCTTTTCGGTAGCGGGGGGTCCCGCGGAAGAGACCCAGTACTTC	CASSFSVAGGPAEETQYF
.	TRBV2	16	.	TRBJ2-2	TGTGCCAGCAGTGAAGAGAGGTCGTCCAACACCGGGGAGCTGTTTTTT	CASSEERSSNTGELFF
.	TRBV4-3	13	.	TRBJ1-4	TGCGCCAGCAGCCAAGATCGGACTCAAAAACTGTTTTTT	CASSQDRTQKLFF
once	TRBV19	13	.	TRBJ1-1	TGTGCCAGTAGCTCTGGGATTAACACTGAAGCTTTCTTT	CASSSGINTEAFF
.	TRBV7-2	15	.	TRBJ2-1	TGTGCCAGCAGCTTAGAGGCATCGGACTACAATGAGCAGTTCTTC	CASSLEASDYNEQFF
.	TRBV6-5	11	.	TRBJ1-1	TGTGCCCCAGGAGCGAACACTGAAGCTTTCTTT	CAPGANTEAFF
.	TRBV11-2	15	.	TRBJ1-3	TGTGCCAGCAGCCCCGACGGATACTCTGGAAACACCATATATTTT	CASSPDGYSGNTIYF
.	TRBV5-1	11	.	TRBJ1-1	TGCGCCAGCAGGGAGGGTACTGAAGCTTTCTTT	CASREGTEAFF
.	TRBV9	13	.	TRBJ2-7	TGTGCCAGCAGCTCCACCCCGGGGACCGAGCAGTACTTC	CASSSTPGTEQYF
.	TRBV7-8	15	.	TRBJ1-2	TGTGCCAGCAGCTTAGAACCAGGGATCAACTATGGCTACACCTTC	CASSLEPGINYGYTF
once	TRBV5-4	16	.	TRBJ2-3	TGTGCCAGCAGCTCCCCTATTAGCGGAACCACAGATACGCAGTATTTT	CASSSPISGTTDTQYF
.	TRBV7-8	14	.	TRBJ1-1	TGTGCCAGCAGCTTAGGAAACAGGGACCCTGAAGCTTTCTTT	CASSLGNRDPEAFF
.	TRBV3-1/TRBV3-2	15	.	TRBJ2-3	TGTGCCAGCAGCTTTCACCAGGTTGGCACAGATACGCAGTATTTT	CASSFHQVGTDTQYF
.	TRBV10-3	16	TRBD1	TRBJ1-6	TGTGCCATCAGACCGCAGGGGGCGAGAAATAATTCACCCCTCCACTTT	CAIRPQGARNNSPLHF
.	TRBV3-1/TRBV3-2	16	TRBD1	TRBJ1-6	TGTGCCAGCAGCCAGAAGGGCGGGACAGGGGGTTCACCCCTCCACTTT	CASSQKGGTGGSPLHF
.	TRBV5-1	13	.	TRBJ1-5	TGCGCCAGCAGACAGGATAGCAATCAGCCCCAGCATTTT	CASRQDSNQPQHF
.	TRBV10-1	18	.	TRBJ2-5	TGCGCCAGCAGTGAGCCGAGACCCCTGGATAGGGGACAAGAGACCCAGTACTTC	CASSEPRPLDRGQETQYF
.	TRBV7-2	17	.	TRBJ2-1	TGTGCCAGCAGCTTAGTAGAGGAGCGGAGAGACCTCAATGAGCAGTTCTTC	CASSLVEERRDLNEQFF
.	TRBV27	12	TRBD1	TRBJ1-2	TGTGCCATACCTTCAGGGGGCTTGGGCTACACCTTC	CAIPSGGLGYTF
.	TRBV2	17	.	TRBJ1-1	TGTGCCAGCAGTGACCCACCTACGAGGGGCGGTTTAACTGAAGCTTTCTTT	CASSDPPTRGGLTEAFF
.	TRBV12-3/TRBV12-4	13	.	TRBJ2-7	TGTGCCAGCAGCCCTCTAGGGGGTTACGAGCAGTACTTC	CASSPLGGYEQYF
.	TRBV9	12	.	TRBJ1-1	TGTGCCAGCAGCGGACAACGGGGAGGAGCTTTCTTT	CASSGQRGGAFF
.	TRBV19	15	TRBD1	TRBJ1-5	TGTGCCACCTCGCCCGGGACAGGGGGATACCAGCCCCAGCATTTT	CATSPGTGGYQPQHF
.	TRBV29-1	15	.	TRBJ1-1	TGCAGCGTTGTTAGACAAGCCGGGAGCAACACTGAAGCTTTCTTT	CSVVRQAGSNTEAFF
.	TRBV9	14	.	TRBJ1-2	TGTGCCAGCAGCAGAGGAGGGGAGAGCTATGGCTACACCTTC	CASSRGGESYGYTF
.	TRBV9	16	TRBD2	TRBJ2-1	TGTGCCAGCAGCGGACTAGCCGAGACCTCCTACAATGAGCAGTTCTTC	CASSGLAETSYNEQFF
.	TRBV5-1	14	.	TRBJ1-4	TGCGCCAGCAGCCCGCAGGGAGCTAATGAAAAACTGTTTTTT	CASSPQGANEKLFF
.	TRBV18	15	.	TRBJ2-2	TGTGCCAGCTCACCAAGGGATACCTCCACCGGGGAGCTGTTTTTT	CASSPRDTSTGELFF
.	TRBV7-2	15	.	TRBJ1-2	TGTGCCAGCAGCACCAGAGAAGGGACAACCTATGGCTACACCTTC	CASSTREGTTYGYTF